These 17 T cell receptor beta chains were all obtained from the same sample, sequenced in a study of monozygotic twins with inflammatory bowel disease. TCRdb re-called the 5' RACE reads and catalogs CDR3 proteins one per entry, DNA excluded. This sample's clone table lists over 150,000 distinct CDR3 sequences. What was sequenced was blood. These receptors were taken from a human donor with ulcerative colitis or Crohn's disease, or a healthy co-twin of an affected twin (not recorded which).

V and J are TRBV5-1 and TRBJ1-1; as DNA is missing, the TRBD1 call by TCRdb cannot be tested. CDR3 length: 13 residues. Germline V gene data show CDR1 as SGHRS and CDR2 as YFSETQ. The CDR3 loop reads CASSSPGGGEAFF. The whole variable domain, remainder taken from reference TRBV5-1 and TRBJ1-1, is KAGVTQTPRYLIKTRGQQVTLSCSPISGHRSVSWYQQTPGQGLQFLFEYFSETQRNKGNFPGRFSGRQFSNSRSEMNVSTLELGDSALYLCASSSPGGGEAFFGQGTRLTVV.

V and J are TRBV5-1 and TRBJ1-1; TCRdb reports TRBD1, a call that lacks DNA to check it against. The CDR3 length is 16 residues. Germline assignment: CDR1 SGHRS and CDR2 YFSETQ. CDR3 region: CASSLAAEGGGTEAFF.

The chain combines TRBV7-6 with TRBJ2-2; TCRdb indicates TRBD2, and absent DNA this call remains unverified. Germline V lookup: CDR1 SGHVS, CDR2 FNYEAQ. The CDR3 length is 18 residues. The CDR3 loop reads CASSSGLAGVGNTGELFF. Combining the CDR3 with reference TRBV7-6 and TRBJ2-2 gives the whole variable domain GAGVSQSPRYKVTKRGQDVALRCDPISGHVSLYWYRQALGQGPEFLTYFNYEAQQDKSGLPNDRFSAERPEGSISTLTIQRTEQRDSAMYRCASSSGLAGVGNTGELFFGEGSRLTVL.

V usage is TRBV7-3 and J usage is TRBJ1-6; the TCRdb D gene call, TRBD1, has no DNA to confirm it. The CDR3 sequence is 15 residues long. The V gene's germline CDR1 is SGHTA and CDR2 FQGTGA. The CDR3 protein is CASSFLGQGYSPLHF.

The J gene is TRBJ2-7, the V gene TRBV14; the TCRdb D gene call, TRBD1, has no DNA to confirm it. This CDR3 is built from 16 residues. Germline CDR1 is SGHDN and CDR2 is FVKESK. CDR3 region: CASSQEARGILAEQYF.

This rearrangement joins TRBV2 to TRBJ1-6. The CDR3 covers 13 residues. Germline V gives CDR1 SNHLY, CDR2 FYNNEI. This chain's CDR3 is CASRTGLADALHF.

V usage is TRBV6-1 and J usage is TRBJ1-6; no DNA is available, so the TRBD1 call from TCRdb remains unchecked. CDR3 length: 16 residues. Per the germline V gene, CDR1 is MNHNS and CDR2 is SASEGT. Here the CDR3 reads CASSPGTGVYNSPLHF.

The rearrangement links TRBV12-3 or TRBV12-4 to TRBJ2-3; TCRdb's D call of TRBD2 is untestable without DNA. This CDR3 contains 12 residues. CDR3: CASSPTSVAQYF.

The chain joins TRBV7-2 to TRBJ2-7. The germline V gene has CDR1 SGHTA and CDR2 FQGNSA. This CDR3 spans 14 amino acids. CDR3 region: CASSFRKRSYEQYF.

The V call is TRBV12-3 or TRBV12-4, the J call TRBJ2-1; checking the TCRdb D call of TRBD2 is not possible without DNA. The CDR3 is 17 residues long. The CDR3 reads CASRLTPGLVTYNEQFF.

The chain recombines TRBV20-1 with TRBJ2-7; TCRdb calls TRBD1, which cannot be checked without DNA. The CDR3 extends over 15 amino acids. The germline V gene encodes CDR1 DFQATT and CDR2 SNEGSKA (reference sequence). CDR3 region: CSARDRDQRLYEQYF.

The chain joins TRBV18 to TRBJ2-7; TCRdb indicates TRBD2, and absent DNA this call remains unverified. In germline, CDR1 is KGHSH, CDR2 LQKENI. The CDR3 has 16 residues. CDR3 region: CASSPVIAGGSYEQYF. The full variable domain, its missing parts supplied by reference TRBV18 and TRBJ2-7, is NAGVMQNPRHLVRRRGQEARLRCSPMKGHSHVYWYRQLPEEGLKFMVYLQKENIIDESGMPKERFSAEFPKEGPSILRIQQVVRGDSAAYFCASSPVIAGGSYEQYFGPGTRLTVT.

This chain joins TRBV12-3 or TRBV12-4 and TRBJ2-1; TCRdb selects TRBD2, and the lack of DNA leaves this call unchecked. CDR3 size: 16 residues. The CDR3 sequence is CASRPLAPSSYNEQFF.

This chain links TRBV10-3 with TRBJ1-1; no DNA is available, so the TRBD1 call from TCRdb remains unchecked. CDR1 ENHRY and CDR2 SYGVKD come from the germline V gene. The CDR3 totals 13 residues. The CDR3 sequence: CAIEDRGNTEAFF.

The chain is built from TRBV6-5 and TRBJ1-1; TCRdb's D call of TRBD1 is untestable without DNA. Per germline, CDR1 MNHEY and CDR2 SVGAGI. The length of the CDR3 is 16 residues. This CDR3 reads CASSYSPPGRDTEAFF.

The V gene is TRBV28, the J gene TRBJ2-5; TCRdb's assignment of TRBD2 cannot be checked, as there is no DNA. The CDR3 has 14 amino acids. From germline, CDR1 is MDHEN and CDR2 SYDVKM. CDR3 residues: CASKSRTLRETQYF.

The rearrangement links TRBV18 to TRBJ2-2; the TCRdb call, TRBD1, lacks DNA for checking. Germline V gene data show CDR1 as KGHSH and CDR2 as LQKENI. The length of the CDR3 is 16 residues. This CDR3 reads CASSQFRDKNTGELFF.